This TCR beta chain is drawn from a study of response to subunit inactivated influenza vaccine. Findings and caveats of the study: T cells newly recruited by each seasonal influenza vaccination are few, the authors suggested.

This clonotype was counted only a few times. Its antigen is unidentified. MiXCR was run by TCRdb on the RT-PCR reads, yielding one entry per CDR3 protein. The data show about 800,000 distinct CDR3 sequences, about 20% seen once. There are 12 residues in the CDR3. Germline V lookup: CDR1 SQVTM, CDR2 ANQGSEA. V shed 1 base and J 12 bases; nucleotides not matched to a gene: 8. This sample comprised PBMCs from blood, obtained 5 days after vaccination. This TCR came from a middle-aged man who received an inactivated influenza vaccine. The chain links TRBV29-1 to TRBJ1-1; 7 bases are a match to TRBD1. The CDR3 nucleotides are TGCAGCGTTGAAGGGCGCCGGGACAGCACTTTCTTT. It specifies CSVEGRRDSTFF. Full variable domain (remainder filled in from reference TRBV29-1 and TRBJ1-1): SAVISQKPSRDICQRGTSLTIQCQVDSQVTMMFWYRQQPGQSLTLIATANQGSEATYESGFVIDKFPISRPNLTFSTLTVSNMSPEDSSIYLCSVEGRRDSTFFGQGTRLTVV.